This entry describes one T cell receptor beta chain. The antigen this receptor binds is unknown. No base quality information exists; no much larger clone differs at one position. The TCR beta CDR3 regions were amplified from RNA transcripts. A first-round RT-PCR of the TCR CDR3 used the HTBI primer set with the Qiagen OneStep RT-PCR kit. Libraries were constructed in a second round of multiplex PCR, after which size selection and purification were carried out. Libraries were sequenced paired-end with 100 bp reads on an Illumina HiSeq2000. The published analysis was carried out like this. SOAPnuke was used to process the raw data, removing reads that contained adapters or uncalled bases, had a mean Phred below 15, or lacked an exact match to the constant primer or identifier. COPE v1.2.5 was used to merge the high-quality paired reads, and each unique nucleotide sequence was defined as a clonotype. MiTCR v1.1 was used to align the clonotypes against IMGT TRBV, TRBD and TRBJ reference segments. The analysis included only V-J combinations with a frequency above 0.0001, which together covered roughly 99% of the repertoires. A TCS score was defined as the ratio of F50 (clonal expansion) to E x V (chaos), with BLOSUM62-based TCRdist applied between CDR3 peptides within each V-J. Welch's t-statistics and random forest reduced around 510 V-J features to 10 to 15, which were used in a naive Bayes classifier (R e1071). TCRdb itself trimmed the public reads at Q25 with fastp, ran MiXCR and retained productive beta chains. Each record represents a unique CDR3 protein, reported with the most common genes and DNA among its rows. The V and J calls and clone size come from TCRdb's table, not from the authors' own analysis. This sample lists some 350,000 distinct CDR3 sequences; nearly 15% were detected once. About 21% of the sample is taken by the ten largest.

Ophthalmopathy patients had moderately to severely active disease, Clinical Activity Score of at least 3, NOSPECS grade of at least 4, and duration under 3 months. The study excluded patients with uncontrolled infections, other autoimmune diseases, pregnancy or lactation. Diagnoses were based on clinical symptoms, serum thyroxine and TRAb, thyroid ultrasound and orbital computed tomography. Ficoll-Paque density gradient centrifugation was used to isolate PBMCs from around 10 ml of fresh peripheral blood. Trizol reagent was used to extract total RNA, and RNA quality was then checked on an Agilent 2100 Bioanalyzer. This sample is part of a study of T cells in Graves' hyperthyroidism and ophthalmopathy (dated 2019 in TCRdb). Regarding the research as a whole: Peripheral blood was sampled at the time of initial diagnosis, prior to any treatment. A discovery cohort of fewer than 110 patients, 43 with Graves' ophthalmopathy and 57 with stable Graves' hyperthyroidism, was used to find distinguishing TCR V-J signatures. Prospective prediction of ophthalmopathy was tested in an independent validation cohort of 18 to 20 hyperthyroidism patients and 15 to 17 patients who later progressed to ophthalmopathy. For training and testing, the 100 or so patients in the discovery cohort were randomly divided in a 7:3 ratio. In over five Graves' hyperthyroidism patients, the study also compared T-cell repertoires from thyroid tissue with T-cell repertoires from blood. Following sampling, methimazole starting at 30 mg daily was given to hyperthyroidism patients, and high-dose intravenous methylprednisolone was given to ophthalmopathy patients. The paper describes TCR Vbeta CDR3 sequencing of 120 to 150 peripheral blood samples, made up of 43 ophthalmopathy patients, roughly 75 hyperthyroidism patients and around 17 progressor patients. Overall study results and their limits: In validation, the model predicted progression to ophthalmopathy a median of roughly 6.1 months before onset, with approximately 68% sensitivity and almost 75% specificity. Blood samples also contained most of the expanded thyroid clonotypes (frequency above 0.001), which suggests that blood repertoires may reflect thyroid immune responses. No statistical method was used to fix the sample size in advance, and group allocation was not hidden from the investigators. In cross-validation, a model built on a 13 V-J signature told ophthalmopathy apart from stable hyperthyroidism with approximately 90% sensitivity and about 81% specificity, and in testing the same model reached 80%/75%.

V lost 5 bases and J lost 2 bases, and the count of bases not matched to a germline gene is 4. The germline V gene yields SGHNT for CDR1 and YENEEA for CDR2. The CDR3 measures 15 amino acids from cysteine to phenylalanine. Just CDR3 DNA is preserved here, 45 bases in frame from base 1. The rearrangement joined TRBV11-3 to TRBJ2-3, with 10 central nucleotides matching TRBD2. The sequence was obtained from a woman aged 55-70 years with Graves' ophthalmopathy. Sequencing was performed on blood. The CDR3 loop reads CASSVSGRATDTQYF. The nucleotides read TGTGCCAGCAGCGTAAGCGGGAGGGCCACAGATACGCAGTATTTT.